This T cell receptor (beta chain) was sequenced for a study of Ad26.COV2.S vaccination and SARS-CoV-2 variants. Turning to the study itself: This donor came from the COV1001 trial of Ad26.COV2.S. Study observations and caveats: The study found higher spike-specific TCR breadth in vaccine than placebo recipients.

Sequencing used immunoSEQ multiplex PCR; TCRdb keeps in-frame clones, though not all of them. Of about 440,000 clones detected, 90% appear once; the ten largest clones hold about 4.1%. The CDR3 sequence is 17 residues long. Per germline, CDR1 LNHDA and CDR2 SQIVND (reference sequence). Trimming removed 1 base from V and 7 bases from J; junction bases left unmatched: 11. For this clone: As yet, its antigen is unknown.

Specified treatment: around 19 received Ad26.COV2.S at low or high dose, single or two shots; roughly five received placebo; per-sample allocation not given. Samples analyzed were those drawn on day 63 after the first vaccine or placebo injection. This specimen was peripheral blood, taken in a trial of Ad26.COV2.S vaccine versus placebo. The chain employs TRBV19 and TRBJ2-3, with 10 positions matching TRBD2. The TCR originated in a person between 18 and 65 years old who received the Ad26.COV2.S COVID-19 vaccine or a placebo. The CDR3 protein is CASSIVGLAGDVNTQYF. The DNA for the CDR3 is TGTGCCAGTAGTATAGTTGGGCTAGCGGGAGATGTAAATACGCAGTATTTT.